This T cell receptor (beta chain) was found in a study of identical twins. Regarding the study as a whole: It was out-of-frame TCR alpha sharing in monozygotic twins that models underestimated.

The CDR3 contains 11 residues. Germline V gene lookup returns CDR1 SQVTM and CDR2 ANQGSEA. TCRdb reprocessed the 5' RACE reads via MiXCR and lists one record per CDR3 protein. The sample lists 500,000 or so distinct CDR3 sequences, about 20% occurring once. This clonotype turned up a few times. Its antigen is currently unknown. These data were likewise used in another study, on T cells expressing NK-cell markers. That source notes: Source material for TCR beta repertoires consisted of sorted CD3+CD56+NKG2C+, CD3+CD56+NKG2C- and CD3+CD56-NKG2C+ T cells. Just one sequenced donor of eight was HCMV-seronegative, while seven were seropositive. A handful of donors' CD3+CD56-NKG2C+ cells were dominated by the same clonotypes.

The sequenced sample was CD4+ T cells sorted from blood. The chain joins TRBV29-1 to TRBJ1-2, with D unresolved. This clonotype was sampled from a woman younger than 35 in good health. The DNA of the CDR3 is TGCAGAACGGGAGCTACCTATGGCTACACCTTC. Amino acids: CRTGATYGYTF.